A selection of T cell receptor beta chains follows, all from one sample in a study of blood T cell repertoires in COVID-19. Generated by immunoSEQ multiplex PCR, the TCRdb table keeps only in-frame clones and is missing some. This table has about 300,000 clones, about 82% appearing once. Sample: peripheral blood. The receptors come from a woman between 50 and 59 years old with acute or convalescent COVID-19. The conserved cysteine and the conserved F or W are not part of the CDR3 here. Fields, in order: V gene, J gene, CDR3 protein.

TRBV5-1,TRBJ2-2,ASNRGQGLPNTGELF
TRBV11-3,TRBJ2-5,ASSSRTGAGETQY
TRBV5-4,TRBJ2-1,ASSPQDNEQF
TRBV7-9,TRBJ1-1,ASSLGQGINTEAF
TRBV3-1/TRBV3-2,TRBJ2-1,ASKEGALNNEQF
TRBV6-2/TRBV6-3,TRBJ2-1,ASSYRGNEQF
TRBV5-1,TRBJ2-7,ASSFRPTGTGGYEQY
TRBV6-5,TRBJ2-2,ASRRTSGSTGELF
TRBV6-5,TRBJ1-5,ASRPWTGQNQPQH
TRBV19,TRBJ1-6,ASSIDATGQGDSPLH
TRBV29-1,TRBJ2-5,SVGGRERQTQY
TRBV7-2,TRBJ2-7,ASIKTGSGGPYEQY
TRBV19,TRBJ2-3,ASSTRQGTSPDTQY
TRBV28,TRBJ1-6,ASSASHSPLH
TRBV10-3,TRBJ1-2,ASTGTGYGYT
TRBV28,TRBJ2-1,ASSASSYNEQF
TRBV20-1,TRBJ2-5,SADWKETQY
TRBV7-9,TRBJ2-7,ASSLLPGQGAFEQY